These 25 T cell receptor beta chains came from one sample sequenced in a study of blood T cell repertoires in COVID-19 (dated by TCRdb to the early 2020s). Libraries were built with the immunoSEQ multiplex PCR assay. In TCRdb, the immuneACCESS table is reduced to in-frame sequences with V and J assigned. These tables do not hold every clone; where another copy was compared, an unresolved V gene accounts for under half, and the others remain unexplained. This sample is represented by 75,000 to 95,000 clones; approximately 90% of them were singletons. Roughly a fifth of the sample is held by the ten biggest clonotypes. Sequencing used peripheral blood. The receptors come from a human donor in a cohort sampled during active COVID-19.

The chain is built from TRBV28 and TRBJ2-3; TRBD2 matches 11 bases. V was pared by 5 bases and J by 2 bases, with 6 bases of the junction left unmatched. Germline V gene sequence: CDR1 MDHEN, CDR2 SYDVKM. The CDR3 has 16 amino acids. CDR3: CASSPLGLADTDTQYF. The CDR3 DNA is TGTGCCAGCAGTCCCCTGGGACTAGCGGACACAGATACGCAGTATTTT.

This clone turned up a few times. The V and J genes are TRBV12-3 or TRBV12-4 and TRBJ2-7, with TRBD1 identical over 7 bases. The CDR3 has 13 amino acids. Germline trimming cut 3 bases from V and 6 bases from J; bases unmatched to any gene: 5. CDR3 nucleotides: TGTGCCAGCAGTTTCAAACAGGGGAGCGAGCAGTACTTC. Translating gives CASSFKQGSEQYF.

This rearrangement joins TRBV2 to TRBJ2-5; D possibly corresponds to TRBD2 (7 bases). CDR1 and CDR2 (germline): SNHLY, FYNNEI. Trimming took 5 bases from V and 3 from J, leaving 22 bases between them. The CDR3 contains 17 residues. The CDR3 here is CASSSRGGGATKETQYF. The CDR3 DNA reads as TGTGCCAGCAGTAGCCGAGGAGGGGGGGCAACAAAAGAGACCCAGTACTTC.

This rearrangement joins TRBV5-1 to TRBJ1-1; the D is unclear. Per the germline V gene, CDR1 is SGHRS and CDR2 is YFSETQ. Between the trimmed V and J ends, which lost 3 bases and 6 bases, there was a span of 15 bases. The CDR3 contains 14 residues. DNA for the CDR3: TGCGCCAGCAGCTCGTTAGGCGGTTTCGCTGAAGCTTTCTTT. This sequence encodes CASSSLGGFAEAFF. Combining the CDR3 with reference TRBV5-1 and TRBJ1-1 gives the whole variable domain KAGVTQTPRYLIKTRGQQVTLSCSPISGHRSVSWYQQTPGQGLQFLFEYFSETQRNKGNFPGRFSGRQFSNSRSEMNVSTLELGDSALYLCASSSLGGFAEAFFGQGTRLTVV.

The chain couples TRBV5-5 to TRBJ2-1, with 9 bases lining up with TRBD2. Unmatched junction bases numbered 13, after V lost 9 bases and J lost 6 bases. CDR1 and CDR2 from the germline V gene are SGHKS and YYEKEE (reference sequence). The CDR3 totals 15 residues. The CDR3 protein is CATAYVAGGGNEQFF. CDR3 nucleotide sequence: TGTGCCACCGCGTATGTGGCGGGGGGGGGCAATGAGCAGTTCTTC.

This clone appeared a single time. The rearrangement joins TRBV21-1 to TRBJ1-3; the table gives TRBD1 as D, unverified against the DNA. TRBV21-1 is a recognized pseudogene. CDR3 length equals 15 residues. CDR3 DNA: TGTGCCAGCAGCAAGTTACAGGTCTCTGGAAACACCATATATTTT. As protein: CASSKLQVSGNTIYF.

The chain links TRBV27 to TRBJ2-7; D is possibly TRBD1 (6 bases). Trimming pared 4 bases from V and 4 bases from J, leaving 14 bases between. Germline CDR1 and CDR2: MNHEY and SMNVEV (reference sequence). This CDR3 region has 14 residues. CDR3 protein: CASSSRTANYEQYF. The CDR3 DNA follows: TGTGCCAGCAGTTCCCGGACAGCTAATTACGAGCAGTACTTC.

The J gene is TRBJ2-7, the V gene TRBV28; 7 nucleotides match TRBD2. This CDR3 comprises 16 residues. Germline V gene lookup returns CDR1 MDHEN and CDR2 SYDVKM. V dropped 3 bases and J dropped 0; count of bases not matched to a gene: 8. The CDR3 nucleotides read TGTGCCAGCAGTTTCCGCCTAGCGGATAGCTCCTACGAGCAGTACTTC. Residues: CASSFRLADSSYEQYF.

This rearrangement joins TRBV7-9 to TRBJ1-4, with unresolved D. The CDR3 consists of 15 residues. In germline, CDR1 is SEHNR, CDR2 FQNEAQ (reference sequence). V lost 3 bases and J 0 bases, leaving 8 bases between the germline ends. The CDR3 coding sequence is TGTGCCAGCAGCTTGGGCCAGGCAACTAATGAAAAACTGTTTTTT. This translates into CASSLGQATNEKLFF. The complete variable domain, with remaining parts taken from reference TRBV7-9 and TRBJ1-4, reads DTGVSQNPRHKITKRGQNVTFRCDPISEHNRLYWYRQTLGQGPEFLTYFQNEAQLEKSRLLSDRFSAERPKGSFSTLEIQRTEQGDSAMYLCASSLGQATNEKLFFGSGTQLSVL.

J is TRBJ2-3 and V is TRBV9, with D perhaps matching TRBD2 (6 bases). Trimming cost V 1 base and J 3 bases, with 9 bases left between them. CDR1 is SGDLS and CDR2 is YYNGEE in the germline V gene. This CDR3 contains 14 residues. The CDR3 is CASSVWGDTDTQYF. The CDR3 bases are TGTGCCAGCAGCGTATGGGGGGATACAGATACGCAGTATTTT.

The chain is built from TRBV7-8 and TRBJ1-2, with TRBD1 identical over 7 bases. J was trimmed by 5 bases and V by 0 bases; bases with no gene match: 3. The CDR3 runs to 14 residues. Germline assignment: CDR1 SGHVS and CDR2 FQNEAQ. In nucleotides, the CDR3 is TGTGCCAGCAGCTTAGCTGTCAGGGGGTATGGCTACACCTTC. Translation: CASSLAVRGYGYTF.

The sample holds a few counts of this clone. The sample has other DNA sequences that encode this CDR3 too. The chain's CDR3 is CASRDRGPYGYTF. Here the CDR3 DNA reads TGTGCCAGCAGGGACAGGGGACCGTATGGCTACACCTTC. V is TRBV19 and J is TRBJ1-2; TRBD1 agrees at 10 bases. Unmatched junction bases numbered 6, after V lost 9 bases and J lost 5 bases. CDR3 length equals 13 residues. The germline V gene has CDR1 LNHDA and CDR2 SQIVND (reference sequence).

As concerns this clone: Because the CDR3's place on the DNA is in doubt, the DNA is left out and the CDR3 is given as listed by TCRdb. The chain combines TRBV7-9 with TRBJ2-5; the table's D call, TRBD1, has no DNA check behind it. Germline loops: CDR1 SEHNR, CDR2 FQNEAQ (reference sequence). The CDR3 is 12 amino acids in total, end residues counted. The CDR3 reads CASSFGSGTGYF.

The V and J genes are TRBV5-4 and TRBJ1-1, with 9 positions matching TRBD1. Germline loops: CDR1 SGHNT, CDR2 YYREEE (reference sequence). V lost 1 base and J lost 5; bases outside the gene matches: 6. The CDR3 is made up of 15 amino acids. The CDR3 loop reads CASSLFQGQGTEAFF. The CDR3 bases are TGTGCCAGCAGCTTGTTTCAGGGACAGGGAACTGAAGCTTTCTTT.

The rearrangement uses TRBV28 and TRBJ1-5; 11 bases are a match to TRBD1. The CDR3 extends over 15 amino acids. Trimming took 6 bases from V and 6 from J; bases not matched to a gene: 7. Germline CDR1 and CDR2: MDHEN and SYDVKM. The CDR3 region has the DNA TGTGCCAGCAGAGCCGGGACAGGGGGTTCTCAGCCCCAGCATTTT. It is translated as CASRAGTGGSQPQHF.

The V gene is TRBV18, the J gene TRBJ2-1; D gene ambiguous. The CDR3 has 14 residues. Germline V gene sequence: CDR1 KGHSH, CDR2 LQKENI. V was pared by 2 bases and J by 1 base, with 6 bases between. The CDR3 sequence is CASSPSGSYNEQFF. Here the CDR3 DNA reads TGTGCCAGCTCACCATCCGGTTCCTACAATGAGCAGTTCTTC.

The chain couples TRBV7-2 to TRBJ2-2, with a tentative D call TRBD1 (6 bases). Germline V gene sequence: CDR1 SGHTA, CDR2 FQGNSA. The CDR3 loop spans 15 amino acids. The V end was cut by 4 bases, the J end by 5 bases, with 14 bases between. The CDR3 nucleotides read TGTGCCAGCAGCTCCGTGGGGACAAAGACCGGGGAGCTGTTTTTT. The encoded protein is CASSSVGTKTGELFF.

J is TRBJ1-6 and V is TRBV7-2; D uncertain. In germline, CDR1 is SGHTA, CDR2 FQGNSA. CDR3 size: 17 residues. V lost 5 bases and J lost 5, with 19 bases in between. The CDR3 reads CASSLRGGPQDNSPLHF. The CDR3 nucleotides read TGTGCCAGCAGCCTGCGCGGAGGGCCTCAGGATAATTCACCCCTCCACTTT.

V gene TRBV6-5 combines with J gene TRBJ2-5, with 11 bases lining up with TRBD2. CDR1 and CDR2 (germline): MNHEY, SVGAGI. The V and J ends lost 10 bases and 9 bases, in that order; junction bases with no gene match: 16. This CDR3 contains 15 residues. Written as DNA, the CDR3 is TGTGCCACCCTAGCGGGGGGCCTGGGTCGGGGGGCCCAGTACTTC. It yields the protein CATLAGGLGRGAQYF.

The V call is TRBV2, the J call TRBJ2-7, with a possible D match to TRBD2 (5 bases). Trimming cost V 10 bases and J 5 bases, with 18 bases left between them. This CDR3 contains 13 residues. Germline V CDR1 and CDR2: SNHLY, FYNNEI. Here the CDR3 reads CATPREGSHEQYF. Here the CDR3 DNA reads TGTGCCACCCCCCGGGAAGGGAGCCACGAGCAGTACTTC. The full variable domain, rest sourced from reference TRBV2 and TRBJ2-7, is EPEVTQTPSHQVTQMGQEVILRCVPISNHLYFYWYRQILGQKVEFLVSFYNNEISEKSEIFDDQFSVERPDGSNFTLKIRSTKLEDSAMYFCATPREGSHEQYFGPGTRLTVT.

The chain has TRBV18 and TRBJ2-7; 13 positions match TRBD2. Germline trimming cut 3 bases from V and 4 bases from J; bases unmatched to any gene: 6. The CDR3 has 16 amino acids. Germline CDR1 and CDR2: KGHSH and LQKENI. The CDR3 here is CASSPGLAGTTYEQYF. The CDR3 DNA reads as TGTGCCAGCTCACCGGGACTAGCGGGGACCACGTACGAGCAGTACTTC.

Points on this clone: At one boundary the junction diverges from the germline segment, which might be a read error. The rearrangement uses TRBV7-3 and TRBJ2-2; the match to TRBD1 covers 8 bases. The CDR3 contains 17 residues. CDR1 is SGHTA, CDR2 FQGTGA, per germline. The CDR3 region is CASSLIPGTGQHRGAVF. DNA of the CDR3: TGTGCCAGCAGCTTAATACCTGGGACAGGCCAACACCGGGGAGCTGTTTTT.

The chain has TRBV11-3 and TRBJ1-2; TRBD1 is a possible D gene (5 bases). Germline V CDR1 and CDR2: SGHNT, YENEEA. The CDR3 is made up of 13 amino acids. Trimming cost V 1 base and J 5 bases, with 8 bases left between them. The DNA of the CDR3 is TGTGCCAGCAGCTTAGCTTCAGGGTATGGCTACACCTTC. This encodes CASSLASGYGYTF.

The chain carries TRBV6-2 or TRBV6-3 and TRBJ2-7; D is perhaps TRBD1 (6 bases). The germline V gene encodes CDR1 MNHEY and CDR2 SVGEGT. The V gene lost 6 bases and the J gene lost 7 bases, with 22 bases spanning the gap. The CDR3 is made up of 15 amino acids. The CDR3 DNA sequence: TGTGCCAGCAGCCCATTCGGGACAAGCCCTAGTGAGCAGTACTTC. Amino acids: CASSPFGTSPSEQYF.

This sequence joins TRBV4-3 and TRBJ2-3, with D perhaps matching TRBD1 (5 bases). CDR3 length equals 15 residues. CDR1 is LGHNA and CDR2 is YSLEER in the germline V gene. V lost 0 bases to trimming and J lost 11 bases, with 18 bases between them. DNA for the CDR3: TGCGCCAGCAGCCAAGATGGGGCTAACCGACGGGTGCAGTATTTT. Protein: CASSQDGANRRVQYF.